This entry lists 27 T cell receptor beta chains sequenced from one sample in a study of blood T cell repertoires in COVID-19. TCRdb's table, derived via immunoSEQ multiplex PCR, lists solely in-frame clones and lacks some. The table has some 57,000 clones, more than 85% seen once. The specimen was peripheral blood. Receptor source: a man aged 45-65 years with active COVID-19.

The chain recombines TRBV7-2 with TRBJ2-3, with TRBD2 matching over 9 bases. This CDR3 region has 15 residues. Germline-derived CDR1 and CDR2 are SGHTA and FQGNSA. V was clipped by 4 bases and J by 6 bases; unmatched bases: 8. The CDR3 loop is CASSYSLAGSDTQYF. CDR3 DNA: TGTGCCAGCAGCTATTCTCTAGCGGGGTCGGATACGCAGTATTTT.

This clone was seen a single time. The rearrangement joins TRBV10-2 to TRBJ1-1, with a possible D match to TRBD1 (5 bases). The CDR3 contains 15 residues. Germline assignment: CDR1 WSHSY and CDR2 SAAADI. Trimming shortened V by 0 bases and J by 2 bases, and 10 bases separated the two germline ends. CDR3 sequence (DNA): TGCGCCAGCAGTGAGTCGAGGCAGGGCAACACTGAAGCTTTCTTT. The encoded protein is CASSESRQGNTEAFF.

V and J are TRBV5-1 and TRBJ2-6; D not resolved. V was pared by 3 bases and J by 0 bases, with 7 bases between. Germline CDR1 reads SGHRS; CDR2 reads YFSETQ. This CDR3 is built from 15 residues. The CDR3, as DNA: TGCGCCAGCAGCTCCTTGAGCTCTGGGGCCAACGTCCTGACTTTC. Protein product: CASSSLSSGANVLTF.

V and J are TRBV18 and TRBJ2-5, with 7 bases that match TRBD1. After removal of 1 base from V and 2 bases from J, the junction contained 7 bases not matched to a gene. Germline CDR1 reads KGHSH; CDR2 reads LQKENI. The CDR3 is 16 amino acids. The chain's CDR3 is CASSPLVGRGQETQYF. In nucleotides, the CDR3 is TGTGCCAGCTCACCACTAGTCGGCAGGGGGCAAGAGACCCAGTACTTC.

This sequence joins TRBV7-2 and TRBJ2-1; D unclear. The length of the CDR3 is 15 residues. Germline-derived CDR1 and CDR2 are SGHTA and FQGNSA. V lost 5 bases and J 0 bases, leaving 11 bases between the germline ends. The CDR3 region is CASSLTMNSYNEQFF. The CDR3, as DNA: TGTGCCAGCAGCCTTACTATGAACTCCTACAATGAGCAGTTCTTC.

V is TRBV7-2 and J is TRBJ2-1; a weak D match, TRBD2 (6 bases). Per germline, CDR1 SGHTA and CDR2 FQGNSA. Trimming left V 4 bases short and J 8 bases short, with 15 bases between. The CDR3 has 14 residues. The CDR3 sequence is CASSSRLVSDEQFF. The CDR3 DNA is TGTGCCAGCAGCTCTAGACTAGTAAGCGATGAGCAGTTCTTC.

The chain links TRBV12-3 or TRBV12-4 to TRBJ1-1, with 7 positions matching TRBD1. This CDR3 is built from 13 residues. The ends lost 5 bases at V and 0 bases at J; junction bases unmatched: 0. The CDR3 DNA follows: TGTGCCAGCAGTACAGGGGTGAACACTGAAGCTTTCTTT. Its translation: CASSTGVNTEAFF.

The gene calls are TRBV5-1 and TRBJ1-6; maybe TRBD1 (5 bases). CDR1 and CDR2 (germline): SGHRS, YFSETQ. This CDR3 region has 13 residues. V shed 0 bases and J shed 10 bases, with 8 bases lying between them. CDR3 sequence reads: CASSLDRGSPLHF. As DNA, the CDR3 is TGCGCCAGCAGCTTGGATCGGGGGTCACCCCTCCACTTT.

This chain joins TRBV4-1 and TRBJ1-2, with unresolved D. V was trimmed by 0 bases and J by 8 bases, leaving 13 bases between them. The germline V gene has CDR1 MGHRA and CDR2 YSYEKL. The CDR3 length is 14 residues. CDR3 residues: CASSQEKGAVGYTF. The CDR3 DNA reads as TGCGCCAGCAGCCAAGAAAAGGGAGCAGTCGGCTACACCTTC.

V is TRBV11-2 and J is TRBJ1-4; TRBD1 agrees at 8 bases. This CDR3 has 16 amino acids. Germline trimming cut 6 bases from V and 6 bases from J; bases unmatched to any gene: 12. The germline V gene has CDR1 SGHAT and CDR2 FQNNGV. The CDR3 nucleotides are TGTGCCAGCAGTACCGGACGGGACAGGTTCGATGAAAAACTGTTTTTT. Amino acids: CASSTGRDRFDEKLFF.

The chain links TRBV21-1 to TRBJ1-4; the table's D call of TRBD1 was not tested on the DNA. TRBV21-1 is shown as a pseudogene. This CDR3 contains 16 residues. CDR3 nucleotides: TGTGCCACCCCAGACAGGGCTGGGGAGACTAATGAAAAACTGTTTTTT. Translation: CATPDRAGETNEKLFF.

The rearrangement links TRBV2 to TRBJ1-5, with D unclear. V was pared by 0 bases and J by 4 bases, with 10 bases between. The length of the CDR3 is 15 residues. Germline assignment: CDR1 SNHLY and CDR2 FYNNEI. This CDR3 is CASSEAAEWNQPQHF. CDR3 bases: TGTGCCAGCAGTGAAGCGGCAGAATGGAATCAGCCCCAGCATTTT.

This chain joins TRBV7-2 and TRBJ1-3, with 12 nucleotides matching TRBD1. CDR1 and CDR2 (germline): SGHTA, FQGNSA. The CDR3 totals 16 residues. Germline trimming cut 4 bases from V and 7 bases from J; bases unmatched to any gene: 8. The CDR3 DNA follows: TGTGCCAGCAGCTCTAGTCCGGGACAGGGGGCCAACACCATATATTTT. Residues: CASSSSPGQGANTIYF.

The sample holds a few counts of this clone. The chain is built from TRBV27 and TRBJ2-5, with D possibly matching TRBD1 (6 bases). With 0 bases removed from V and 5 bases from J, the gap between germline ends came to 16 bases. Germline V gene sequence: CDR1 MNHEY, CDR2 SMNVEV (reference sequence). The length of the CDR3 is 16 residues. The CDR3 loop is CASSLSLDSSGETQYF. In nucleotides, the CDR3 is TGTGCCAGCAGTTTATCTTTGGACAGCTCAGGGGAGACCCAGTACTTC.

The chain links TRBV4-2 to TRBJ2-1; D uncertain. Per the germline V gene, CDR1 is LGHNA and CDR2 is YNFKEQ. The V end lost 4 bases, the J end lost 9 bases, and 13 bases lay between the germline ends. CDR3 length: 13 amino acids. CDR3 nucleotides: TGTGCCAGCAGCCCGGGTCAAGGTGGTGAGCAGTTCTTC. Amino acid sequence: CASSPGQGGEQFF.

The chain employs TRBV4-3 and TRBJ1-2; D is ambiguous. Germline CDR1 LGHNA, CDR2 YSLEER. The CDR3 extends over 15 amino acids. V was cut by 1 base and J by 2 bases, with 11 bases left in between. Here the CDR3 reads CASSQVKEMNYGYTF. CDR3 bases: TGCGCCAGCAGCCAAGTTAAGGAGATGAACTATGGCTACACCTTC.

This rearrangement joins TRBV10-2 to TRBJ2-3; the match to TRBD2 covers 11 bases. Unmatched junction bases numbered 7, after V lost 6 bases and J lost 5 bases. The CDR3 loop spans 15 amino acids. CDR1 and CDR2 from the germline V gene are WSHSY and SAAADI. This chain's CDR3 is CASRETSGKIDTQYF. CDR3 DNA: TGCGCCAGCAGGGAGACTAGCGGGAAAATAGATACGCAGTATTTT.

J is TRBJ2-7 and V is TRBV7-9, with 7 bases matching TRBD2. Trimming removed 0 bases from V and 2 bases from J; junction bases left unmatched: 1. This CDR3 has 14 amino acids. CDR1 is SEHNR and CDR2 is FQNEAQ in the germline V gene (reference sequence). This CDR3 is CASSLAAGAYEQYF. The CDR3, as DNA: TGTGCCAGCAGCTTAGCGGCGGGAGCCTACGAGCAGTACTTC.

This chain's CDR3 is CASSLDSHYAFF. As DNA, the CDR3 is TGTGCCAGCAGCCTGGACAGCCATTATGCTTTCTTT. The rearrangement links TRBV5-4 to TRBJ1-1, with D perhaps matching TRBD1 (6 bases). CDR1 and CDR2 from the germline V gene are SGHNT and YYREEE (reference sequence). V was cut by 4 bases and J by 11 bases, with 15 bases left in between. The CDR3 is 12 residues long.

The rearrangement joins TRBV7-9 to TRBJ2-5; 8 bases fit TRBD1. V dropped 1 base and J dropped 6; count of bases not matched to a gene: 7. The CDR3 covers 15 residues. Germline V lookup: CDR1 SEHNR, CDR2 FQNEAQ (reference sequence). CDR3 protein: CASSLGSGGVQTQYF. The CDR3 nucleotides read TGTGCCAGCAGCTTAGGGTCAGGGGGCGTTCAGACCCAGTACTTC.

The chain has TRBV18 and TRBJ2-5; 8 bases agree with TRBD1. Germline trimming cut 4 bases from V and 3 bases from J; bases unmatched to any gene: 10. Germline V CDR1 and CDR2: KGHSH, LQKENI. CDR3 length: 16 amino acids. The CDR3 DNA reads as TGTGCCAGCTCACAACTGAGGACAGGGTACGAAGAGACCCAGTACTTC. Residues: CASSQLRTGYEETQYF.

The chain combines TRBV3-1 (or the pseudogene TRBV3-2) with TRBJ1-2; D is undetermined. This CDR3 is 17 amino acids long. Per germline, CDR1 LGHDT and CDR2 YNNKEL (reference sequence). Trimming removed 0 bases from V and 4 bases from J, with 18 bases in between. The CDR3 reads CASSQDLLGGNVYGYTF. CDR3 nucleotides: TGTGCCAGCAGCCAAGATCTCCTCGGAGGGAACGTCTATGGCTACACCTTC.

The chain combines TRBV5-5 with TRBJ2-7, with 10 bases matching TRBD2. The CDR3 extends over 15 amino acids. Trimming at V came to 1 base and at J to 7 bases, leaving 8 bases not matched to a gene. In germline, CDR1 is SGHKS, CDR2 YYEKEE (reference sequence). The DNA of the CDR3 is TGTGCCAGCAGCTTGTGGGCTAGCGGGAGTCTTGAGCAGTACTTC. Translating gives CASSLWASGSLEQYF.

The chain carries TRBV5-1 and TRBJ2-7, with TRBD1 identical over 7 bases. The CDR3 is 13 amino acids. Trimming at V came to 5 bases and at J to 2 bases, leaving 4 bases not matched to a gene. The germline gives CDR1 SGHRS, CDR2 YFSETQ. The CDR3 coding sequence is TGCGCCAGCAGGAGACAGGGACCCTACGAGCAGTACTTC. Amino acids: CASRRQGPYEQYF.

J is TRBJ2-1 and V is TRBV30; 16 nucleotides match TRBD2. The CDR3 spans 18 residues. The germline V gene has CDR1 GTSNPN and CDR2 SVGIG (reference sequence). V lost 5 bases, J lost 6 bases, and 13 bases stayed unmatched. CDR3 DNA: TGTGCCTGGGCCGGGACTAGCGGGAGGGCCGGCGGAGGCAATGAGCAGTTCTTC. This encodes CAWAGTSGRAGGGNEQFF.

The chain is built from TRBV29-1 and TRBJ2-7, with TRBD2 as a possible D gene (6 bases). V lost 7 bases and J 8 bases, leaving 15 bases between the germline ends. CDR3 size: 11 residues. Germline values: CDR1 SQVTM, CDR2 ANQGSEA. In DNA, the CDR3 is TGCAGCGCGGGACTGACTTACCAGCAGTACTTC. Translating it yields CSAGLTYQQYF.

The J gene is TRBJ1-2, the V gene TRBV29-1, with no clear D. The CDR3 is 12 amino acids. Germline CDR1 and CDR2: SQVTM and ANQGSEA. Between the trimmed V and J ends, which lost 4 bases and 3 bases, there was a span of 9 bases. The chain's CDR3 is CSVGADYYGYTF. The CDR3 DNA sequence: TGCAGCGTTGGGGCGGACTACTATGGCTACACCTTC.